This entry concerns a single T cell receptor (beta chain). Its specificity is not known. Constant-segment-primed 5'RACE gave TCR alpha and TCR beta cDNA libraries with sample barcodes and UMIs. A single record per CDR3 protein comes from TCRdb applying MiXCR to the 5' RACE reads. The sample includes about 180,000 distinct CDR3 sequences, approximately 17% of them seen just once. The data were obtained in a study of T-cell memory formation after mild COVID-19. General study points: Later expanders leaned CD4+, whereas day 15 to 85 contracting clones were balanced CD4/CD8. Mostly located in CM and EM were contracting CD4+ clones, with contracting CD8+ clones located in EMRA. Some clones that responded turned up in pre-infection memory, which suggests that cross-reactive memory joined in.

The clonotype was recovered from a young man who had mild COVID-19 (a few samples of this study predate the infection). Cell type and time point are not known. Material: PBMCs or a T cell subset sorted from them (not recorded which).

CDR3 nucleotide sequence: TGTGCCAGCAGCCGGGACGGTGAAGCTTTCTTT. This codes for CASSRDGEAFF. The chain combines TRBV7-9 with TRBJ1-1; D possibly corresponds to TRBD1 (5 bases). This CDR3 is built from 11 residues. The V end was cut by 5 bases, the J end by 7 bases, with 8 bases between. CDR1 SEHNR and CDR2 FQNEAQ come from the germline V gene (reference sequence).